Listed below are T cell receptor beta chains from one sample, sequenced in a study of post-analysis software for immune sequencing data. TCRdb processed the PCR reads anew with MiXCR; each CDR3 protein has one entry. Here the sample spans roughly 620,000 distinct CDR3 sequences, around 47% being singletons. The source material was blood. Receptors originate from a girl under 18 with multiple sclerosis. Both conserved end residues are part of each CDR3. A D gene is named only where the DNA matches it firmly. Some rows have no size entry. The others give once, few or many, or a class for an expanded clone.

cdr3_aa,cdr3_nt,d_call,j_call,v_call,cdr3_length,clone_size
CSVEDLLQETQYF,TGCAGCGTTGAAGATCTTCTTCAGGAGACCCAGTACTTC,NA,TRBJ2-5,TRBV29-1,13,many
CASSLLAAHNEQFF,TGTGCCAGCAGCTTATTAGCAGCTCACAATGAGCAGTTCTTC,NA,TRBJ2-1,TRBV7-2,14,NA
CASSSGSGSNGYTF,TGTGCCAGCAGTTCGGGATCAGGGAGCAATGGCTACACCTTC,NA,TRBJ1-2,TRBV12-3/TRBV12-4,14,NA
CSARDLVSTDTQYF,TGCAGTGCTAGAGATCTGGTTAGCACAGATACGCAGTATTTT,NA,TRBJ2-3,TRBV20-1,14,NA
CASSNSEGIDTQYF,TGTGCCAGTTCAAACTCGGAGGGAATAGATACGCAGTATTTT,NA,TRBJ2-3,TRBV12-3/TRBV12-4,14,few
CASSQGGHENTEAFF,TGTGCCAGCAGCCAGGGGGGGCACGAGAACACTGAAGCTTTCTTT,TRBD1,TRBJ1-1,TRBV7-9,15,NA
CAISESTGGTDTQYF,TGTGCCATCAGTGAGTCGACAGGGGGTACAGATACGCAGTATTTT,TRBD1,TRBJ2-3,TRBV10-3,15,NA
CSVRGQVNTEAFF,TGCAGCGTTCGGGGACAGGTTAACACTGAAGCTTTCTTT,TRBD1,TRBJ1-1,TRBV29-1,13,few
CASSSRDSETYEQYF,TGTGCCAGCAGCTCCCGGGACAGCGAGACCTACGAGCAGTACTTC,TRBD1,TRBJ2-7,TRBV7-9,15,few
CAISETGSEQYF,TGTGCCATCAGCGAGACAGGGTCCGAGCAGTACTTC,TRBD1,TRBJ2-7,TRBV10-3,12,NA
CSATGTGGYYEQYF,TGCAGTGCAACCGGGACAGGGGGTTACTACGAGCAGTACTTC,TRBD1,TRBJ2-7,TRBV20-1,14,many
CASSPVRTGGYGYTF,TGTGCCAGCAGTCCAGTCCGGACAGGGGGGTATGGCTACACCTTC,TRBD1,TRBJ1-2,TRBV12-3/TRBV12-4,15,NA
CASSLRGDRTLAKNIQYF,TGTGCCAGCAGTTTACGGGGCGACAGGACTCTAGCCAAAAACATTCAGTACTTC,NA,TRBJ2-4,TRBV12-3/TRBV12-4,18,NA
CASSLEVRGQETQYF,TGTGCTAGCAGCTTAGAGGTCCGGGGGCAAGAGACCCAGTACTTC,NA,TRBJ2-5,TRBV7-7,15,NA
CATSSQQGAYEQYF,TGTGCCACCAGCTCCCAACAGGGGGCCTACGAGCAGTACTTC,TRBD1,TRBJ2-7,TRBV15,14,NA
CASSSPGNIQYF,TGTGCCAGCAGCTCCCCAGGAAACATTCAGTACTTC,NA,TRBJ2-4,TRBV11-3,12,NA
CSASAHPKLAALGDTQYF,TGCAGTGCTAGTGCCCACCCCAAACTAGCAGCGTTAGGAGATACGCAGTATTTT,NA,TRBJ2-3,TRBV20-1,18,NA
CSALGQGALEAFF,TGCAGTGCTCTTGGACAGGGTGCTCTTGAAGCTTTCTTT,TRBD1,TRBJ1-1,TRBV20-1,13,NA
CASSTRTGQETQYF,TGTGCCAGCAGCACCAGGACAGGTCAAGAGACCCAGTACTTC,NA,TRBJ2-5,TRBV21-1,14,NA
CSVEAGQAQETQYF,TGCAGCGTTGAGGCTGGACAGGCGCAAGAGACCCAGTACTTC,TRBD1,TRBJ2-5,TRBV29-1,14,NA
CASSYSGTGANVLTF,TGTGCCAGCAGTTACTCAGGGACTGGGGCCAACGTCCTGACTTTC,NA,TRBJ2-6,TRBV6-5,15,NA
CSARDWGTLSSYNEQFF,TGCAGTGCTAGAGATTGGGGGACCCTGAGCTCCTACAATGAGCAGTTCTTC,NA,TRBJ2-1,TRBV20-1,17,NA
CASSPEVAMNTEAFF,TGTGCCAGCAGCCCGGAAGTTGCAATGAACACTGAAGCTTTCTTT,NA,TRBJ1-1,TRBV9,15,NA
CASSLVARNYGYTF,TGTGCCAGCAGCTTAGTGGCCAGAAACTATGGCTACACCTTC,NA,TRBJ1-2,TRBV7-9,14,NA
CASRGNELRNIQHF,TGCGCCAGCAGGGGTAACGAACTGAGAAACATTCAGCACTTC,NA,TRBJ2-4,TRBV5-1,14,NA